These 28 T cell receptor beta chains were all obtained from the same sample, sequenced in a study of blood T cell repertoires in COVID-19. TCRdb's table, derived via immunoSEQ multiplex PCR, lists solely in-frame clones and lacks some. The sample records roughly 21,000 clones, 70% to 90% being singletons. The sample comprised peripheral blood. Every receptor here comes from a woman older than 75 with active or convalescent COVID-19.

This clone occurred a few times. The CDR3 sequence: CASSLTGASEQYF. Written as DNA, the CDR3 is TGTGCCAGCAGCTTAACAGGGGCTTCCGAGCAGTACTTC. This sequence joins TRBV7-8 and TRBJ2-7; 7 bases are a match to TRBD1. This CDR3 is 13 amino acids long. V shed 2 bases and J 6 bases; nucleotides not matched to a gene: 4. In germline, CDR1 is SGHVS, CDR2 FQNEAQ.

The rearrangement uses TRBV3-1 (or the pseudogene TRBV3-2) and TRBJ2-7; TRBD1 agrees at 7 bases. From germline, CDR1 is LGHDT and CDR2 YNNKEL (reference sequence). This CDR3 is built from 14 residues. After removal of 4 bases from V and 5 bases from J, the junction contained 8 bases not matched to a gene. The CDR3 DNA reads TGTGCCAGCAGCCGAACAGGGGTCGGCGACGAGCAGTACTTC. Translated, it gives CASSRTGVGDEQYF.

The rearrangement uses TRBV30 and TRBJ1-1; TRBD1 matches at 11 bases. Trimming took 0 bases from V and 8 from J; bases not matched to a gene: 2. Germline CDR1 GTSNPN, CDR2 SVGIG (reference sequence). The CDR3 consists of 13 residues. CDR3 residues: CAWSVRDRGEAFF. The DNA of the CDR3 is TGTGCCTGGAGTGTAAGGGACAGGGGGGAAGCTTTCTTT.

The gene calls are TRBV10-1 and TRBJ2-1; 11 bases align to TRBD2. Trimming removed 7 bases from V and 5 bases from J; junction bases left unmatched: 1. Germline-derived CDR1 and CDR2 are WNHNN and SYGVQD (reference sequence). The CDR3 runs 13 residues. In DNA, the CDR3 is TGCGCCAGCACTAGCGGGGGGCACAATGAGCAGTTCTTC. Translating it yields CASTSGGHNEQFF.

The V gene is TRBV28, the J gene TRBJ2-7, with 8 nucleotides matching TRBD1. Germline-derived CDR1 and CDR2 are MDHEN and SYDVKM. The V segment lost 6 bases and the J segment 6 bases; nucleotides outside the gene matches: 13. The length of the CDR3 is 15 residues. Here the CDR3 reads CASRRTPVDRGEQYF. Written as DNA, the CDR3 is TGTGCCAGCAGGCGTACTCCAGTAGACAGGGGCGAGCAGTACTTC. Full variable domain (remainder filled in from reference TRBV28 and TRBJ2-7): DVKVTQSSRYLVKRTGEKVFLECVQDMDHENMFWYRQDPGLGLRLIYFSYDVKMKEKGDIPEGYSVSREKKERFSLILESASTNQTSMYLCASRRTPVDRGEQYFGPGTRLTVT.

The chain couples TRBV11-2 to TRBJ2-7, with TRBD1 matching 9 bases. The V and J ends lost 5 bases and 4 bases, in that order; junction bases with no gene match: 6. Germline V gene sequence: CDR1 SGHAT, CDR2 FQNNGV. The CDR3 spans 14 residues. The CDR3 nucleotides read TGTGCCAGCAGCATACAGGGGGCTCGTTACGAGCAGTACTTC. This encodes CASSIQGARYEQYF. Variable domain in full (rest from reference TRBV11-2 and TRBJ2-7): EAGVAQSPRYKIIEKRQSVAFWCNPISGHATLYWYQQILGQGPKLLIQFQNNGVVDDSQLPKDRFSAERLKGVDSTLKIQPAKLEDSAVYLCASSIQGARYEQYFGPGTRLTVT.

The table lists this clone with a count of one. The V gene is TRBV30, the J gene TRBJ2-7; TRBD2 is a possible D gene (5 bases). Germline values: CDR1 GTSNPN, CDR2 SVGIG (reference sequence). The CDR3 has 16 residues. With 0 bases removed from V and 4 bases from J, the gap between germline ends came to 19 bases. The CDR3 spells CAWSVRPDLARYEQYF. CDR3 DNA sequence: TGTGCCTGGAGTGTAAGACCAGACTTAGCGAGGTACGAGCAGTACTTC.

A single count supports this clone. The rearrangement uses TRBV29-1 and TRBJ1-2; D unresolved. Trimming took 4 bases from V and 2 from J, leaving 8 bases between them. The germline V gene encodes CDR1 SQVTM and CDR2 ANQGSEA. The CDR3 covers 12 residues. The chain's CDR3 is CSVVSQNYGYTF. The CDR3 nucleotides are TGCAGCGTTGTATCACAGAACTATGGCTACACCTTC.

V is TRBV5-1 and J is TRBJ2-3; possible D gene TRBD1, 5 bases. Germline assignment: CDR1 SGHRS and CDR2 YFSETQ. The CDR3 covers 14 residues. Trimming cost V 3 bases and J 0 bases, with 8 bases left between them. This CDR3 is CASSWGPSTDTQYF. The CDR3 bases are TGCGCCAGCAGCTGGGGCCCTAGCACAGATACGCAGTATTTT.

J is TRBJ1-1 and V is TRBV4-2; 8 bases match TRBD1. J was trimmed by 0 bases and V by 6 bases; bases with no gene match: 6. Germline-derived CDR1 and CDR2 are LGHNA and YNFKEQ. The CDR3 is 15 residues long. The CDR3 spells CASRRQGSVNTEAFF. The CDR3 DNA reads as TGTGCCAGCAGACGACAGGGGAGCGTGAACACTGAAGCTTTCTTT.

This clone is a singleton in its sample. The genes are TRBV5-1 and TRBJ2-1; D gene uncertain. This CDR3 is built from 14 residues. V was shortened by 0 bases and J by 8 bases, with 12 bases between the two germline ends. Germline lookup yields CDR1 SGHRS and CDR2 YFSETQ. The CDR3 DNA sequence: TGCGCCAGCAGCTTGGGGTCTAATCCGGATGAGCAGTTCTTC. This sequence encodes CASSLGSNPDEQFF.

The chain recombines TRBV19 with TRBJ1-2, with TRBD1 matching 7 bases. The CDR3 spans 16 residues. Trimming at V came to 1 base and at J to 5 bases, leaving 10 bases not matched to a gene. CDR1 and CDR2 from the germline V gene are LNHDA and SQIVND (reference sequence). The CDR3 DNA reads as TGTGCCAGTAGTATAGGCGGACAGGCTCAGGGATATGGCTACACCTTC. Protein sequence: CASSIGGQAQGYGYTF.

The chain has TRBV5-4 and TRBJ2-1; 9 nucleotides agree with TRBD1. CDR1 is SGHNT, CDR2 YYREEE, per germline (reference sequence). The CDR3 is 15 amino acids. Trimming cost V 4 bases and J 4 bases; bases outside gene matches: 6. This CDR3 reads CASSRDRGTYNEQFF. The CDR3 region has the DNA TGTGCCAGCAGCCGTGACAGGGGGACTTACAATGAGCAGTTCTTC. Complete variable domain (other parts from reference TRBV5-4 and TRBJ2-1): ETGVTQSPTHLIKTRGQQVTLRCSSQSGHNTVSWYQQALGQGPQFIFQYYREEENGRGNFPPRFSGLQFPNYSSELNVNALELDDSALYLCASSRDRGTYNEQFFGPGTRLTVL.

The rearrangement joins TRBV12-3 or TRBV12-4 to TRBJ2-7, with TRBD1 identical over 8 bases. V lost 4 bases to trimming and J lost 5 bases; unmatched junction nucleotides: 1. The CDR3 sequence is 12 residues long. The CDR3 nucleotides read TGTGCCAGCAGTTACAGGGGGGACGAGCAGTACTTC. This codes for CASSYRGDEQYF.

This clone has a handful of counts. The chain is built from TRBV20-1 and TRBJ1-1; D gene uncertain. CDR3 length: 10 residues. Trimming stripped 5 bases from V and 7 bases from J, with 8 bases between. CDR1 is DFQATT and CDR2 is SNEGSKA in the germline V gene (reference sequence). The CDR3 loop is CSAGRYEAFF. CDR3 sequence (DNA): TGCAGTGCTGGGAGATATGAAGCTTTCTTT.

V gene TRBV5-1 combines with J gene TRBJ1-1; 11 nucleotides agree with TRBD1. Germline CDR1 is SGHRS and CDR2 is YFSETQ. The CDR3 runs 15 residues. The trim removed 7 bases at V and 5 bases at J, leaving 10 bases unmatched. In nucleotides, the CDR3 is TGCGCCAGCCTAAAGGGACAGGGGGGTTTAACTGAAGCTTTCTTT. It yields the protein CASLKGQGGLTEAFF.

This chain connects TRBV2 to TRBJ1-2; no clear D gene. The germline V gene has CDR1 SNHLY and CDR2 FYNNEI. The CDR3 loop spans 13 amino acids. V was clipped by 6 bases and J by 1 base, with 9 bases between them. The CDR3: CASRTPLNYGYTF. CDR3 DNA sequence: TGTGCCAGCAGGACACCACTTAACTATGGCTACACCTTC.

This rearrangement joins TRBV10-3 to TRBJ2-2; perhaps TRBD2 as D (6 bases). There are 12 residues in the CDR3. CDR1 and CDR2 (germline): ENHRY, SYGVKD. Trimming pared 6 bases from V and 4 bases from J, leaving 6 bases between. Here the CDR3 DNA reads TGTGCCATCAGGGGGGGCACCGGGGAGCTGTTTTTT. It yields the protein CAIRGGTGELFF.

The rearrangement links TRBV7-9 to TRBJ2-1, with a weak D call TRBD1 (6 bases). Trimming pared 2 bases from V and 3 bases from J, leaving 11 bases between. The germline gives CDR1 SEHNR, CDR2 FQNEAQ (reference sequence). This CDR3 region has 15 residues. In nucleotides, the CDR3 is TGTGCCAGCAGCTTATCCGGGACATACTACAATGAGCAGTTCTTC. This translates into CASSLSGTYYNEQFF.

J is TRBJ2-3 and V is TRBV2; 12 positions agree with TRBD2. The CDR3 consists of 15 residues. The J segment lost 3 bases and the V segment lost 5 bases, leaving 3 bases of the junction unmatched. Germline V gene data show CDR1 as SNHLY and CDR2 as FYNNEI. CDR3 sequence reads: CASSSSGRVTDTQYF. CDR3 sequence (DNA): TGTGCCAGCAGTTCTAGCGGGAGGGTGACAGATACGCAGTATTTT. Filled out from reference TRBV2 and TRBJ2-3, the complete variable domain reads EPEVTQTPSHQVTQMGQEVILRCVPISNHLYFYWYRQILGQKVEFLVSFYNNEISEKSEIFDDQFSVERPDGSNFTLKIRSTKLEDSAMYFCASSSSGRVTDTQYFGPGTRLTVL.

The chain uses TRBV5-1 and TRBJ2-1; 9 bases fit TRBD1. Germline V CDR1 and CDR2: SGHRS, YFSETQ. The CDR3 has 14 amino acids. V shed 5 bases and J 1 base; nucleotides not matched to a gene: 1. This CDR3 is CASSGTGSYNEQFF. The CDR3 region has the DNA TGCGCCAGCAGTGGGACAGGGTCCTACAATGAGCAGTTCTTC.

The CDR3 DNA is TGTGCCAGCAGTCCATGGACTAGCGGGAACAATGAGCAGTTCTTC. Its translation is CASSPWTSGNNEQFF. The chain uses TRBV27 and TRBJ2-1; 12 bases are a match to TRBD2. This CDR3 has 15 residues. V shed 5 bases, J shed 5 bases, and the junction held 4 bases outside the gene matches. The V gene's germline CDR1 is MNHEY and CDR2 SMNVEV (reference sequence).

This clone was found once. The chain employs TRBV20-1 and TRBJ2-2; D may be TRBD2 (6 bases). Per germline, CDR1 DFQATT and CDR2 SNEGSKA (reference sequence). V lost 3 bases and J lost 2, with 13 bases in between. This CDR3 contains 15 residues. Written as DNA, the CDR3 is TGCAGTGCTAGTGTGGCGGGGATAAACACCGGGGAGCTGTTTTTT. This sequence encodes CSASVAGINTGELFF.

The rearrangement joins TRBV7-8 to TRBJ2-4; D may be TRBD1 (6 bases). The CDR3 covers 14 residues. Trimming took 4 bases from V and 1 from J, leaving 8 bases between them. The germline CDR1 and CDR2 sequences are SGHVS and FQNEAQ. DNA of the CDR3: TGTGCCAGCAGCTGGACAGACGCCAAAAACATTCAGTACTTC. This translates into CASSWTDAKNIQYF.

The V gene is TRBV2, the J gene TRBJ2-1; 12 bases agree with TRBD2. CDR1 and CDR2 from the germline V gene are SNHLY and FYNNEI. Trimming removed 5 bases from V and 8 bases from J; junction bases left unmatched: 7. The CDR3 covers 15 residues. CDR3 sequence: CASSKTSGGFHEQFF. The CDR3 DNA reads TGTGCCAGCAGTAAAACTAGCGGGGGGTTTCATGAGCAGTTCTTC.

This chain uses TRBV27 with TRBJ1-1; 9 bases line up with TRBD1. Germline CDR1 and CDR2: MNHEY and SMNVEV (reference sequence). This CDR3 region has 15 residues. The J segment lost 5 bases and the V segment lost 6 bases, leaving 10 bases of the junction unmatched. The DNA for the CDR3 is TGTGCCAGCAGACCTGGACAGGGGAGAAGTACTGAAGCTTTCTTT. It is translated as CASRPGQGRSTEAFF.

The chain's CDR3 is CASSSDRDVTDTQYF. DNA for the CDR3: TGTGCCAGCAGTTCAGACAGGGACGTAACAGATACGCAGTATTTT. This sequence joins TRBV6-5 and TRBJ2-3; 7 nucleotides align to TRBD1. Germline-derived CDR1 and CDR2 are MNHEY and SVGAGI. V shed 4 bases, J shed 3 bases, and the junction held 7 bases outside the gene matches. This CDR3 is built from 15 residues.

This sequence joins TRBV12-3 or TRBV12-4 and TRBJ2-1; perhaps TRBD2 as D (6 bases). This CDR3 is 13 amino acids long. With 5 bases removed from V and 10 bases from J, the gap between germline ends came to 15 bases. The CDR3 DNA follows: TGTGCCAGCAGTGCCCATCCTGGGGGGGAGCAGTTCTTC. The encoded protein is CASSAHPGGEQFF.